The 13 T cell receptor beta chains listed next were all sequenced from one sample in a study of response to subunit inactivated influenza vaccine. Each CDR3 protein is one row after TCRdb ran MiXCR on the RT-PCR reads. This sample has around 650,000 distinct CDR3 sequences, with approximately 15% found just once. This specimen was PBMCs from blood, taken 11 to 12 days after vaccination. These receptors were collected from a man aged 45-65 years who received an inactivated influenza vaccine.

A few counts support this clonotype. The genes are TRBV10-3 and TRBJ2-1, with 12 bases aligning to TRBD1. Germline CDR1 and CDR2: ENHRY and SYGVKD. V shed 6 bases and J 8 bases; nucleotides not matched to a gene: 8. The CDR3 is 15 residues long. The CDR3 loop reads CAIRSSGTGGDEQFF. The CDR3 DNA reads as TGTGCCATCAGGTCAAGCGGGACAGGGGGCGATGAGCAGTTCTTC.

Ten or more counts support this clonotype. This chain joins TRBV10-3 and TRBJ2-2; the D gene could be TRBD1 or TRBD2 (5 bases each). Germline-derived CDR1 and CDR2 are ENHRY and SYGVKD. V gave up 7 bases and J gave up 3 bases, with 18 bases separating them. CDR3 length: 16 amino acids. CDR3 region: CAIKGSGRSDTGELFF. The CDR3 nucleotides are TGTGCCATCAAAGGGTCAGGGAGATCGGACACCGGGGAGCTGTTTTTT.

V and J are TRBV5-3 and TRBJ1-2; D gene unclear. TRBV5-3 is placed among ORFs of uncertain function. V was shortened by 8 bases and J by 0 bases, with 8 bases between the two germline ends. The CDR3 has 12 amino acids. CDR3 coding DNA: TGTGCCAGGGGAAGGACTAACTATGGCTACACCTTC. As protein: CARGRTNYGYTF.

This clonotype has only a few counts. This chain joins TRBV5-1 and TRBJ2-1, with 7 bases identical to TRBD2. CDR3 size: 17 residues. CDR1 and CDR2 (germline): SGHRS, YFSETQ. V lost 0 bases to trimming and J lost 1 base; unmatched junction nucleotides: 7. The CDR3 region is CASSLELATRSYNEQFF. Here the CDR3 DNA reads TGCGCCAGCAGCTTGGAACTAGCGACCCGATCCTACAATGAGCAGTTCTTC. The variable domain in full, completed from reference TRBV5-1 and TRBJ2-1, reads KAGVTQTPRYLIKTRGQQVTLSCSPISGHRSVSWYQQTPGQGLQFLFEYFSETQRNKGNFPGRFSGRQFSNSRSEMNVSTLELGDSALYLCASSLELATRSYNEQFFGPGTRLTVL.

The DNA of the CDR3 is TGTGCCAGCAGTCAATTTATGAACACTGAAGCTTTCTTT. Translating it yields CASSQFMNTEAFF. V usage is TRBV6-1 and J usage is TRBJ1-1; D remains unclear. Looked up from germline, CDR1 is MNHNS and CDR2 is SASEGT. The germline V and J ends were trimmed by 5 bases and 0 bases, with 7 bases remaining between them. CDR3 length equals 13 residues.

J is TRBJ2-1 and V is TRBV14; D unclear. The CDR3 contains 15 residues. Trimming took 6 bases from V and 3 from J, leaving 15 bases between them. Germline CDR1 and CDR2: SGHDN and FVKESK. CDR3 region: CASSFDSQGYNEQFF. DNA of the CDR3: TGTGCCAGCAGTTTCGACTCGCAAGGCTACAATGAGCAGTTCTTC.

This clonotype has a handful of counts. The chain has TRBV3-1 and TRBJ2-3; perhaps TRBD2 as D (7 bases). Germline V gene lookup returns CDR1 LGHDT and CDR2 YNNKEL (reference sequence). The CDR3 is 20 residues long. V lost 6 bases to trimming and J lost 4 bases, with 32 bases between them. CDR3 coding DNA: TGTGCCAGCAGACCATCCCTTGGACCGCTGGGGGCTAGCGGCGCAGATACGCAGTATTTT. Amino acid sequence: CASRPSLGPLGASGADTQYF.

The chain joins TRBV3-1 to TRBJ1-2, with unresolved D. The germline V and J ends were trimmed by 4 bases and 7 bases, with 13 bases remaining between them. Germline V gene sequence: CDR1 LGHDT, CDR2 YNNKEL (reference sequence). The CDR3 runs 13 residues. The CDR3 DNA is TGTGCCAGCAGCCCCCGAAGCGCGTCTGGCTACACCTTC. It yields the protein CASSPRSASGYTF.

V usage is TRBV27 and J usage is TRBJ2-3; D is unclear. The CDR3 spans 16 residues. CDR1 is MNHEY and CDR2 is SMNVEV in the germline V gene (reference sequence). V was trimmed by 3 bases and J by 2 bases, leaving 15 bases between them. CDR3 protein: CASSFWAVGSTDTQYF. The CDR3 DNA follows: TGTGCCAGCAGTTTCTGGGCCGTTGGGTCCACAGATACGCAGTATTTT.

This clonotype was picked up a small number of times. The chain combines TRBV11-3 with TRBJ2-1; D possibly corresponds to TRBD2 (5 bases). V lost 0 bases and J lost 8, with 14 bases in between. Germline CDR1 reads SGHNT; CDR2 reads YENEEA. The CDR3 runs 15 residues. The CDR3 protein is CASSLEDSPRDEQFF. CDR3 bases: TGTGCCAGCAGCTTAGAGGACTCACCTCGGGATGAGCAGTTCTTC.

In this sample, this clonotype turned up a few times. CDR3 nucleotide sequence: TGCAGTGCTAGCCCCGGGACAGGGCATCAGCCCCAGCATTTT. Protein product: CSASPGTGHQPQHF. The chain couples TRBV20-1 to TRBJ1-5; TRBD1 agrees at 9 bases. The CDR3 sequence is 14 residues long. Germline CDR1 DFQATT, CDR2 SNEGSKA (reference sequence). The ends lost 3 bases at V and 5 bases at J; junction bases unmatched: 5.

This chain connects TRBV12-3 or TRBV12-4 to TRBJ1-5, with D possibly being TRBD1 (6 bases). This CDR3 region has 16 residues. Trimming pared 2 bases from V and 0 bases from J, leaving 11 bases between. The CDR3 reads CASSLQGTNSNQPQHF. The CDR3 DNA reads TGTGCCAGCAGTTTACAAGGGACAAATAGCAATCAGCCCCAGCATTTT.

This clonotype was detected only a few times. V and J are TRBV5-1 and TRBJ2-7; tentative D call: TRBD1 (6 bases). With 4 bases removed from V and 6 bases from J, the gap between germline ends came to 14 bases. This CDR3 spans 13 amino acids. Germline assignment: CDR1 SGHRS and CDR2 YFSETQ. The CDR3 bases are TGCGCCAGCAGCCGCCCAGGGGCGGCCGAGCAGTACTTC. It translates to CASSRPGAAEQYF.